Listed below are T cell receptor beta chains from one sample, sequenced in a study of cytomegalovirus exposure and HLA in healthy donors. Assay used: immunoSEQ multiplex PCR; TCRdb lists only in-frame clones, some missing. This table has about 140,000 clones, 85% to 90% appearing once. The material sequenced was PBMCs. The receptors derive from a man aged 18-30 years in good health and CMV-seropositive. The CDR3 runs from the conserved cysteine through the conserved F or W. Each record gives: D gene, clone size, V gene, J gene, CDR3 protein, CDR3 DNA. A D gene is named only where the DNA matches it firmly. Some rows mark clone size as missing; the rest say once, few, many or name a class of expanded clone.

d_call: .; clone_size: .; v_call: TRBV28; j_call: TRBJ1-5; cdr3_aa: CASSYPAGPGQPQHF; cdr3_nt: TGTGCCAGCAGCTATCCGGCGGGGCCTGGTCAGCCCCAGCATTTT
d_call: .; clone_size: .; v_call: TRBV5-1; j_call: TRBJ1-4; cdr3_aa: CASSLAKGSGVENEKLFF; cdr3_nt: TGCGCCAGCAGCTTGGCCAAAGGGAGCGGGGTGGAAAATGAAAAACTGTTTTTT
d_call: .; clone_size: .; v_call: TRBV9; j_call: TRBJ2-1; cdr3_aa: CASSPTGRNEQFF; cdr3_nt: TGTGCCAGCAGTCCAACCGGGAGAAATGAGCAGTTCTTC
d_call: .; clone_size: .; v_call: TRBV7-3; j_call: TRBJ2-3; cdr3_aa: CASSFIGKTDTQYF; cdr3_nt: TGTGCCAGCAGCTTTATCGGGAAAACAGATACGCAGTATTTT
d_call: .; clone_size: .; v_call: TRBV11-2; j_call: TRBJ1-3; cdr3_aa: CASSLVRGQSGNTIYF; cdr3_nt: TGTGCCAGCAGCTTAGTCAGGGGTCAGTCTGGAAACACCATATATTTT
d_call: .; clone_size: .; v_call: TRBV30; j_call: TRBJ1-1; cdr3_aa: CAWESGGPQAFF; cdr3_nt: TGTGCCTGGGAGAGCGGAGGACCCCAAGCTTTCTTT
d_call: TRBD2; clone_size: .; v_call: TRBV5-1; j_call: TRBJ2-1; cdr3_aa: CASSKGGGATYNEQFF; cdr3_nt: TGCGCCAGCAGCAAAGGCGGGGGGGCTACCTACAATGAGCAGTTCTTC
d_call: TRBD1; clone_size: .; v_call: TRBV5-1; j_call: TRBJ1-1; cdr3_aa: CASSLLQGGTEAFF; cdr3_nt: TGCGCCAGCAGCTTGCTTCAGGGGGGCACTGAAGCTTTCTTT
d_call: TRBD2; clone_size: .; v_call: TRBV29-1; j_call: TRBJ2-7; cdr3_aa: CSGLAGPNFYEQYF; cdr3_nt: TGCAGCGGACTAGCGGGACCTAACTTCTACGAGCAGTACTTC
d_call: TRBD1; clone_size: .; v_call: TRBV19; j_call: TRBJ2-2; cdr3_aa: CATGQGNTGELFF; cdr3_nt: TGTGCCACTGGACAGGGTAACACCGGGGAGCTGTTTTTT
d_call: TRBD1; clone_size: .; v_call: TRBV6-1; j_call: TRBJ1-1; cdr3_aa: CASSEQGATEAFF; cdr3_nt: TGTGCCAGCAGTGAGCAGGGGGCAACTGAAGCTTTCTTT
d_call: TRBD1; clone_size: .; v_call: TRBV5-6; j_call: TRBJ2-1; cdr3_aa: CASSPGQGSYEQFF; cdr3_nt: TGTGCCAGCAGCCCTGGACAGGGTTCCTATGAGCAGTTCTTC
d_call: .; clone_size: .; v_call: TRBV7-9; j_call: TRBJ1-6; cdr3_aa: CASSLEGRSSPLHF; cdr3_nt: TGTGCCAGCAGCTTAGAAGGGAGAAGTTCACCCCTCCACTTT
d_call: TRBD1; clone_size: .; v_call: TRBV7-3; j_call: TRBJ2-2; cdr3_aa: CASSPTGGSTGELFF; cdr3_nt: TGTGCCAGCAGCCCCACAGGGGGCAGCACCGGGGAGCTGTTTTTT
d_call: .; clone_size: .; v_call: TRBV5-6; j_call: TRBJ2-5; cdr3_aa: CASRAPRREGETQYF; cdr3_nt: TGTGCCAGCCGGGCCCCGAGACGGGAAGGGGAGACCCAGTACTTC
d_call: TRBD1; clone_size: .; v_call: TRBV29-1; j_call: TRBJ2-1; cdr3_aa: CSVGGKRDSRISYNEQFF; cdr3_nt: TGCAGCGTTGGAGGTAAGAGGGACAGTCGGATTTCCTACAATGAGCAGTTCTTC
d_call: .; clone_size: once; v_call: TRBV27; j_call: TRBJ1-1; cdr3_aa: CASSPRLPARTEAFF; cdr3_nt: TGTGCCAGCAGTCCCAGACTCCCGGCGAGGACTGAAGCTTTCTTT
d_call: .; clone_size: once; v_call: TRBV7-9; j_call: TRBJ1-2; cdr3_aa: CASSLATSPYGYTF; cdr3_nt: TGTGCCAGCAGCTTAGCCACGAGCCCCTATGGCTACACCTTC
d_call: TRBD2; clone_size: once; v_call: TRBV30; j_call: TRBJ2-1; cdr3_aa: CAWSKLAGAYNEQFF; cdr3_nt: TGTGCCTGGAGTAAACTAGCGGGAGCCTACAATGAGCAGTTCTTC
d_call: TRBD2; clone_size: .; v_call: TRBV19; j_call: TRBJ2-1; cdr3_aa: CASRTSGRLNEQFF; cdr3_nt: TGTGCCAGTAGGACTAGCGGGAGGTTAAATGAGCAGTTCTTC
d_call: TRBD1; clone_size: .; v_call: TRBV2; j_call: TRBJ1-1; cdr3_aa: CASSRDRSTEAFF; cdr3_nt: TGTGCCAGCAGTCGGGACAGGAGTACTGAAGCTTTCTTT
d_call: .; clone_size: .; v_call: TRBV9; j_call: TRBJ1-6; cdr3_aa: CATGAGPNSPLHF; cdr3_nt: TGTGCCACTGGGGCAGGGCCAAATTCACCCCTCCACTTT
d_call: .; clone_size: .; v_call: TRBV13; j_call: TRBJ1-2; cdr3_aa: CASSLGQFYGYTF; cdr3_nt: TGTGCCAGCAGCTTAGGACAGTTCTATGGCTACACCTTC
d_call: TRBD2; clone_size: .; v_call: TRBV5-1; j_call: TRBJ2-3; cdr3_aa: CASSLVRLAGTDTQYF; cdr3_nt: TGCGCCAGCAGCTTGGTTCGACTAGCGGGCACAGATACGCAGTATTTT
d_call: .; clone_size: .; v_call: TRBV11-1; j_call: TRBJ2-3; cdr3_aa: CASSPRGDTQYF; cdr3_nt: TGTGCCAGCAGCCCCAGGGGTGATACGCAGTATTTT
d_call: TRBD1; clone_size: few; v_call: TRBV7-8; j_call: TRBJ1-5; cdr3_aa: CASSLGTGLNQPQHF; cdr3_nt: TGTGCCAGCAGCCTTGGGACAGGACTCAATCAGCCCCAGCATTTT
d_call: TRBD1; clone_size: .; v_call: TRBV11-2; j_call: TRBJ1-1; cdr3_aa: CASSLEGQKHTEAFF; cdr3_nt: TGTGCCAGCAGCTTAGAGGGACAGAAACACACTGAAGCTTTCTTT
d_call: TRBD1; clone_size: .; v_call: TRBV27; j_call: TRBJ1-2; cdr3_aa: CASSTKTGGSYGYTF; cdr3_nt: TGTGCCAGCAGTACGAAAACAGGGGGCAGCTATGGCTACACCTTC
d_call: TRBD1; clone_size: once; v_call: TRBV25-1; j_call: TRBJ2-7; cdr3_aa: CASSAATGGYEQYF; cdr3_nt: TGTGCCAGCAGTGCGGCGACAGGGGGCTACGAGCAGTACTTC
d_call: .; clone_size: .; v_call: TRBV6-1; j_call: TRBJ1-2; cdr3_aa: CASRQLGAGYGYTF; cdr3_nt: TGTGCCAGCAGGCAGCTTGGGGCCGGCTATGGCTACACCTTC
d_call: .; clone_size: .; v_call: TRBV27; j_call: TRBJ2-7; cdr3_aa: CASSPLQGSPYEQYF; cdr3_nt: TGTGCCAGCAGCCCTCTGCAGGGGTCCCCCTACGAGCAGTACTTC
d_call: TRBD1; clone_size: .; v_call: TRBV4-1; j_call: TRBJ2-7; cdr3_aa: CASSHSGQGIYEQYF; cdr3_nt: TGCGCCAGCAGCCATTCGGGACAGGGCATTTACGAGCAGTACTTC
d_call: TRBD2; clone_size: .; v_call: TRBV4-1; j_call: TRBJ2-1; cdr3_aa: CASSQRTSDNEQFF; cdr3_nt: TGCGCCAGCAGCCAACGGACTAGCGACAATGAGCAGTTCTTC
d_call: TRBD2; clone_size: once; v_call: TRBV9; j_call: TRBJ2-1; cdr3_aa: CASSRLAGGYNEQFF; cdr3_nt: TGTGCCAGCAGTCGACTAGCGGGCGGCTACAATGAGCAGTTCTTC
d_call: .; clone_size: .; v_call: TRBV2; j_call: TRBJ2-3; cdr3_aa: CASLPGWDTDTQYF; cdr3_nt: TGTGCCAGCCTACCGGGGTGGGACACAGATACGCAGTATTTT
d_call: TRBD1; clone_size: .; v_call: TRBV7-2; j_call: TRBJ2-7; cdr3_aa: CASSLMRGQGQGEQYF; cdr3_nt: TGTGCCAGCAGCTTAATGAGGGGACAGGGACAAGGGGAGCAGTACTTC
d_call: TRBD2; clone_size: .; v_call: TRBV4-1; j_call: TRBJ2-1; cdr3_aa: CASSQGGLAGDGAYNEQFF; cdr3_nt: TGCGCCAGCAGCCAAGGAGGACTAGCGGGAGACGGGGCCTACAATGAGCAGTTCTTC
d_call: TRBD2; clone_size: .; v_call: TRBV14; j_call: TRBJ2-1; cdr3_aa: CASSLTSGRRYEQFF; cdr3_nt: TGTGCCAGCAGCCTAACTAGCGGGAGGAGGTATGAGCAGTTCTTC